A single sample gave rise to the 5 T cell receptor beta chains below, sequenced in a study of identifying expanded T cells in peripheral blood. Clones were read by immunoSEQ multiplex PCR, and TCRdb kept only the in-frame ones, dropping some. The sample shows under 150,000 clones, about 86% of them seen only once. The specimen sequenced was blood. Every receptor here comes from a person between 18 and 69 years old in good health.

The CDR3 here is CASSQAGGSPGTGELFF. The CDR3 DNA reads as TGTGCCAGCAGCCAAGCTGGCGGGAGTCCTGGCACCGGGGAGCTGTTTTTT. The rearrangement uses TRBV4-2 and TRBJ2-2; 7 nucleotides line up with TRBD2. V shed 1 base and J 4 bases; nucleotides not matched to a gene: 9. In germline, CDR1 is LGHNA, CDR2 YNFKEQ. The CDR3 extends over 17 amino acids.

This sequence joins TRBV7-2 and TRBJ1-2; D is unclear. The germline V and J ends were trimmed by 0 bases and 7 bases, with 6 bases remaining between them. The germline V gene has CDR1 SGHTA and CDR2 FQGNSA. This CDR3 is 12 amino acids long. The CDR3 reads CASSLAGFGYTF. Written as DNA, the CDR3 is TGTGCCAGCAGCTTAGCGGGGTTTGGCTACACCTTC.

CDR3 in DNA: TGTGCCAGCAGCTTAACATGGGGCGGGGAGCTGTTTTTT. Its translation is CASSLTWGGELFF. The chain carries TRBV7-2 and TRBJ2-2; the D is unclear. The V end was cut by 2 bases, the J end by 7 bases, with 8 bases between. The CDR3 covers 13 residues. Looked up from germline, CDR1 is SGHTA and CDR2 is FQGNSA.

About this clone itself: Germline and junction disagree at one end, which may indicate a read error. The CDR3 sequence: CASSESTASTLYF. Written as DNA, the CDR3 is TGTGCCAGTAGCGAATCGACGGCGTCCACCCTATATTTT. The chain combines TRBV19 with TRBJ1-3; no clear D. CDR1 and CDR2 from the germline V gene are LNHDA and SQIVND (reference sequence). This CDR3 is built from 13 residues.

This clone was found once. J is TRBJ1-3 and V is TRBV15; unclear D gene. V gave up 0 bases and J gave up 0 bases, with 9 bases separating them. Germline V CDR1 and CDR2: LNHNV, YYDKDF (reference sequence). The CDR3 is 16 amino acids. The CDR3 here is CATSRDSGSSGNTIYF. CDR3 nucleotide sequence: TGTGCCACCAGCAGAGATTCCGGCAGCTCTGGAAACACCATATATTTT.